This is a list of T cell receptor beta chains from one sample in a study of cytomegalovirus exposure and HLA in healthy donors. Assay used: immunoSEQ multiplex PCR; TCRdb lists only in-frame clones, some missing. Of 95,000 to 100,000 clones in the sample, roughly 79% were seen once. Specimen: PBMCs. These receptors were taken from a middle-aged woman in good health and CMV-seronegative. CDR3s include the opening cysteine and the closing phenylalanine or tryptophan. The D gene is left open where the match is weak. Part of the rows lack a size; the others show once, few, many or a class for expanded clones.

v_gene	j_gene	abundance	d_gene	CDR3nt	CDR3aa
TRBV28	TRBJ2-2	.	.	TGTGCCAGCAGTACCCCAGGTTGGGGGGCCGGGGAGCTGTTTTTT	CASSTPGWGAGELFF
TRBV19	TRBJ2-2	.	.	TGTGCCTCGCAGCGCGGAGGGGACACCGGGGAGCTGTTTTTT	CASQRGGDTGELFF
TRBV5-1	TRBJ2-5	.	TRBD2	TGCGCCAGCCTGAGGAGCGGGGGTAAACAAGAGACCCAGTACTTC	CASLRSGGKQETQYF
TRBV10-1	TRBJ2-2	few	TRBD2	TGCGCCAGCAGTGACCCTCTGGATAGCGGGGGGCCATCCTCATCGAACACCGGGGAGCTGTTTTTT	CASSDPLDSGGPSSSNTGELFF
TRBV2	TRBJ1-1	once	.	TGTGCCAGCAGCAGGGTGAACACTGAAGCTTTCTTT	CASSRVNTEAFF
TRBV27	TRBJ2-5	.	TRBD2	TGTGCCAGCAGTCTTGGACTAGGAGAGCAGTACTTC	CASSLGLGEQYF
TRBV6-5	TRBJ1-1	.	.	TGTGCCAGCAGTTACCGGTTAGAAGCTTTCTTT	CASSYRLEAFF
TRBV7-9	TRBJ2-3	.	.	TGTGCCAGCAGCTACTCCGGGACTCGCGATACGCAGTATTTT	CASSYSGTRDTQYF
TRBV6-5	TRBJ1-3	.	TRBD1	TGTGCCAGCAGTCGGGACAGGGCGATGTACACCATATATTTT	CASSRDRAMYTIYF
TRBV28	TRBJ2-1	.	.	TGTGCCAGCAGTACTCAGGGTTGGTCCTACAATGAGCAGTTCTTC	CASSTQGWSYNEQFF
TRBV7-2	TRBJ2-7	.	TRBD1	TGTGCCAGCAGCCCTGACAGGGCCACCGACGAGCAGTACTTC	CASSPDRATDEQYF
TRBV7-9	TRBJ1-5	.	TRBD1	TGTGCCAGCAGCTATGGACAGGGGGATCTACAGCCCCAGCATTTT	CASSYGQGDLQPQHF
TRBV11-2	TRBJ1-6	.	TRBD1	TGTGCCAGCAGCCCCCCGCCAGGGACAGGGGTACCACCCCTCCACTTT	CASSPPPGTGVPPLHF
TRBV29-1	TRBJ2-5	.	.	TGCAGCGTTGCTAGGGGGAGTTTCCAAGAGACCCAGTACTTC	CSVARGSFQETQYF
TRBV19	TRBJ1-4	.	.	TGTGCCAGTAGTCCCCTACAGGGAGCTAATGAAAAACTGTTTTTT	CASSPLQGANEKLFF
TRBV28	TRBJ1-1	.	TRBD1	TGTGCCAGCAGTCAAACGTATTACAGGGGCGACACTGAAGCTTTCTTT	CASSQTYYRGDTEAFF
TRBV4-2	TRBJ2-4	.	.	TGTGCCAGCAGCCAAGATCCCGGAGCCAAAAACATTCAGTACTTC	CASSQDPGAKNIQYF
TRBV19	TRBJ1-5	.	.	TGTGCCAGTAGTTTCTCCCTAACAGGGAATCAGCCCCAGCATTTT	CASSFSLTGNQPQHF
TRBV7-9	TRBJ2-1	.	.	TGTTCCAGCACCCCTGAGTTAGAATCGGCCTACAATGAGCAGTTCTTC	CSSTPELESAYNEQFF
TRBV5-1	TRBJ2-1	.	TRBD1	TGCGCCAGCAGCGTACAGGGGGCCAGCTCCTACAATGAGCAGTTCTTC	CASSVQGASSYNEQFF
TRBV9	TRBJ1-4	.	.	TGTGCCAGCAGCCCGAGACCCGGGAGAGCCGGTGAAAAACTGTTTTTT	CASSPRPGRAGEKLFF
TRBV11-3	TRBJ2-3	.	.	TGTGCCAGCAGCCCAGGACTAGGGGGAGATACGCAGTATTTT	CASSPGLGGDTQYF
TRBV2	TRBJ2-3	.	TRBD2	TGTGCCAGCAGGCGGGGGGAAACAGATACGCAGTATTTT	CASRRGETDTQYF
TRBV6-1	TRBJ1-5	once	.	TGTGCCAGCAGTGAAGGGGGCCCGGATCAGCCCCAGCATTTT	CASSEGGPDQPQHF
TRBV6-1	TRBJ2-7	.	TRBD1	TGTGCCAGCAGCGCTACCAGGGGGATCTACGAGCAGTACTTC	CASSATRGIYEQYF
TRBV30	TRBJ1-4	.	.	TGTGCCTGGACCCCGGGACTACAGAATGAAAAACTGTTTTTT	CAWTPGLQNEKLFF
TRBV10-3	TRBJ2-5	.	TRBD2	TGTGCCATCAGATCCGGGGGGGGCCAAGAGACCCAGTACTTC	CAIRSGGGQETQYF
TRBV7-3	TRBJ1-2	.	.	TGTGCCAGCAGCTCCCCAGGGGCAGGTGGCTACACCTTC	CASSSPGAGGYTF
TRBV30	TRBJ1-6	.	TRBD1	TGTGCCTGGAGCGACAGGGTCAATTCACCCCTCCACTTT	CAWSDRVNSPLHF
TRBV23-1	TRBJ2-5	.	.	TGCCCCTCTTCTCACAGGGTAGAGACCCAGTACTTC	CPSSHRVETQYF
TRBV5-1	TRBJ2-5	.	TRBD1	TGCGCCAGCAGCTTGACCGGGACAGCAGAGACCCAGTACTTC	CASSLTGTAETQYF
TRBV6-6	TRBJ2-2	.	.	TGTGCCAGCAGTTACGGAAGGGGCAGGACCGGGGAGCTGTTTTTT	CASSYGRGRTGELFF
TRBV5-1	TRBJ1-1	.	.	TGCGCCAGCAGCTTGCTGGGGCCTGGCACTGAAGCTTTCTTT	CASSLLGPGTEAFF
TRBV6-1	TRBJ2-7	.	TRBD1	TGTGCCAGCAGTGGACCGGGACAGACCTACGAGCAGTACTTC	CASSGPGQTYEQYF
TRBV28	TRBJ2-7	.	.	TGTGCCAGCAGTTTATTGCAGGGCGCCTACGAGCAGTACTTC	CASSLLQGAYEQYF
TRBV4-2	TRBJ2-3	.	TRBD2	TGTGCCAGCAGCCAGGATCGACTAGCGGGGATAACAGATACGCAGTATTTT	CASSQDRLAGITDTQYF
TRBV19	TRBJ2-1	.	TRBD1	TGTGCCAGTAGAGGGGGGAACCTCCGGGACAGGCCGTCAGCGGACTTCTCCTACAATGAGCAGTTCTTC	CASRGGNLRDRPSADFSYNEQFF
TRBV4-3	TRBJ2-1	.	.	TGCGCCAGCAGCCCATTACTAGTGCTACCACAGTTCTTC	CASSPLLVLPQFF
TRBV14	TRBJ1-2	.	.	TGTGCCAGCAGCCAACTCAGGACAGCTTATGGCTACACCTTC	CASSQLRTAYGYTF
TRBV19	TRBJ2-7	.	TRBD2	TGTGCCAGTAGTCTCGCTGGACTAGCTTCAGGCGAGCAGTACTTC	CASSLAGLASGEQYF
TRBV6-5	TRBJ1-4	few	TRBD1	TGTGCCAGCAGTTACTCGACAGGGGAAAGTGAAAAACTGTTTTTT	CASSYSTGESEKLFF
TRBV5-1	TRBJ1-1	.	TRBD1	TGCGCCAGCAGCCCGTCAACCGGGACAGGGAAGGCTGAAGCTTTCTTT	CASSPSTGTGKAEAFF
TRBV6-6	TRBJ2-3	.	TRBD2	TGTGCCAGCAGTGAGCGGGAGGGCACAGATACGCAGTATTTT	CASSEREGTDTQYF
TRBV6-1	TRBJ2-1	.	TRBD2	TGTGCCAGCAGGCCCCTAGCGGGCGACTACAATGAGCAGTTCTTC	CASRPLAGDYNEQFF
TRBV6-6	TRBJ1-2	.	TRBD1	TGTGCCAGCAGTTACACGGGACAGGGAGGAATTTATGGCTACACCTTC	CASSYTGQGGIYGYTF
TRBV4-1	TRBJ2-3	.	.	TGCGCCAGCAGCCAAGATAGCAAGCTAGCCCCAGATACGCAGTATTTT	CASSQDSKLAPDTQYF
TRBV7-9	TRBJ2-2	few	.	TGTGCCAGCAGAACCGCGGGGATGAACACCGGGGAGCTGTTTTTT	CASRTAGMNTGELFF
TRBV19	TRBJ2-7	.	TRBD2	TGTGCCAGTAGTACTAGCGGGGTACCCTACGAGCAGTACTTC	CASSTSGVPYEQYF
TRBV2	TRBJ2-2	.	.	TGTGCCAGCATCGGACTTAGAATAGGCGGGGAGCTGTTTTTT	CASIGLRIGGELFF
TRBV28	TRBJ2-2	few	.	TGTGCCAGCAGATTACAGGAAGTCGGTACCGGGGAGCTGTTTTTT	CASRLQEVGTGELFF
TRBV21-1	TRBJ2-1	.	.	TGTGCCAGCAGCAATGAAGAGGGGGCGAACAATGAGCAGTTCTTC	CASSNEEGANNEQFF
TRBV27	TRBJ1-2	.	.	TGTGCCAGCGGAAGGGGGAACTATGGCTACACCTTC	CASGRGNYGYTF
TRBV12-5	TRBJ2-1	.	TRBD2	TGTGCTAGTGGCCGGGGGGGCCCTAGGATTGAGCAGTTCTTC	CASGRGGPRIEQFF
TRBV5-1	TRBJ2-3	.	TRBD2	TGCGCCAGCAGCTTAGAGACTAGCGGGGGGGCCATTGATACGCAGTATTTT	CASSLETSGGAIDTQYF
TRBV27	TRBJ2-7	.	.	TGTGCCAGCAGCTCTTTTCTTAACGAGCAGTACTTC	CASSSFLNEQYF
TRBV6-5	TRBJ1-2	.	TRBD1	TGTGCCAGCAGACTGGGACAGGGAAACTATGGCTACACCTTC	CASRLGQGNYGYTF
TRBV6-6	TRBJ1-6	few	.	TGTGCCAGCAGTTCGGACAGATCTTCACCCCTCCACTTT	CASSSDRSSPLHF